This TCR beta chain was recorded in a study of cytomegalovirus exposure and HLA in healthy donors. Study-wide findings and caveats: In vitro data verified three CMV-associated chains as specific for CMV antigens.

Primers included in the PCR were 60 Vbeta and 13 Jbeta primers. The protocol was immunoSEQ multiplex PCR, while the TCRdb copy is restricted to in-frame clones and leaves out a portion. The sample records a few hundred thousand clones, roughly 80% being singletons. In regard to this clone: Its antigen is not identified.

V dropped 2 bases and J dropped 4 bases, with 9 bases sitting between them. The CDR3 spans 14 residues. This clonotype originated in a man under 40 in good health and CMV-seronegative. The V gene is TRBV23-1, the J gene TRBJ1-3; TRBD1 might be the D (6 bases). TRBV23-1 is filed as an ORF, its function uncertain. The sequenced sample consisted of PBMCs. The CDR3 reads CASSQQGWGNTIYF. CDR3 bases: TGCGCCAGCAGTCAACAGGGGTGGGGAAACACCATATATTTT.